This TCR beta chain was identified in a study of T cell changes during pregnancy in multiple sclerosis. This CDR3 is built from 15 residues. Germline V gene data show CDR1 as MNHEY and CDR2 as SMNVEV (reference sequence). With 5 bases clipped from V and 2 bases from J, the junction kept 6 bases outside the gene matches. Assay used: immunoSEQ multiplex PCR; TCRdb lists only in-frame clones, some missing. The table includes tens of thousands of clones, roughly nine tenths detected once. V is TRBV27 and J is TRBJ2-7, with TRBD1 matching over 10 bases. The specimen was peripheral blood, collected in the third trimester of pregnancy. The TCR comes from a female donor in good health, enrolled as a control in a pregnancy study. Written as DNA, the CDR3 is TGTGCCAGCAGTGCCGCCGGGACAGGGGCCTACGAGCAGTACTTC. Protein: CASSAAGTGAYEQYF.